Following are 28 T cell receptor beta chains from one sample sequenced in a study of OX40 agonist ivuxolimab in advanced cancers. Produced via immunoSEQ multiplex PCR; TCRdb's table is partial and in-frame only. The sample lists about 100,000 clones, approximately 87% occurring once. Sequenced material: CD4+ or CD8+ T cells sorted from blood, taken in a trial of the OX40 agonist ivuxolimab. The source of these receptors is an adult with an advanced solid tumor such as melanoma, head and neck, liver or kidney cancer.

CDR3 residues: CASSWGGQGTGELFF. CDR3 in DNA: TGTGCCAGCAGCTGGGGAGGACAGGGTACCGGGGAGCTGTTTTTT. This chain links TRBV7-3 with TRBJ2-2; 8 nucleotides align to TRBD1. V shed 4 bases and J 5 bases; nucleotides not matched to a gene: 6. This CDR3 is built from 15 residues. From germline, CDR1 is SGHTA and CDR2 FQGTGA.

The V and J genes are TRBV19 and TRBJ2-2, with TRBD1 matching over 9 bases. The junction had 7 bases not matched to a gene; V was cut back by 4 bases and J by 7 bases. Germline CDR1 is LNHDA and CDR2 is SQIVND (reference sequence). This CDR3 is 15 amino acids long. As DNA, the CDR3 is TGTGCCAGTAGTAGAGGACAGGGGCGAGGCGGGGAGCTGTTTTTT. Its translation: CASSRGQGRGGELFF.

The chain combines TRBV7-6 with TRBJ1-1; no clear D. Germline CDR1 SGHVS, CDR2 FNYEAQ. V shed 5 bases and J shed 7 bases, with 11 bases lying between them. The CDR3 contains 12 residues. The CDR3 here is CASSPMENEAFF. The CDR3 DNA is TGTGCCAGCAGCCCAATGGAGAATGAAGCTTTCTTT.

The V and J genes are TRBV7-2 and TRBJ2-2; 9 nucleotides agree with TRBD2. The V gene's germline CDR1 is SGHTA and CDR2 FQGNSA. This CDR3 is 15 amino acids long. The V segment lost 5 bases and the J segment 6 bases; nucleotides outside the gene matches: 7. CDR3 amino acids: CASSPGTSNAGELFF. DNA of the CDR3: TGTGCCAGCAGCCCGGGGACTAGCAACGCCGGGGAGCTGTTTTTT.

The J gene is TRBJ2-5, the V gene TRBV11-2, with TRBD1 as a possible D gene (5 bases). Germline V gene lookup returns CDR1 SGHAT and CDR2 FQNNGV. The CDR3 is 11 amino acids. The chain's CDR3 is CAAGMGETQYF. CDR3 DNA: TGTGCGGCAGGGATGGGGGAGACCCAGTACTTC.

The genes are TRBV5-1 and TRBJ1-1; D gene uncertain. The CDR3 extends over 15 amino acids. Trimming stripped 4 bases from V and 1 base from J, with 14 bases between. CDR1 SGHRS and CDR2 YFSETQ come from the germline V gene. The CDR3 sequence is CASSLYDTRNTEAFF. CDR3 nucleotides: TGCGCCAGCAGCCTTTATGACACACGGAACACTGAAGCTTTCTTT. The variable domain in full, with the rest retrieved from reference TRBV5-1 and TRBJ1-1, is KAGVTQTPRYLIKTRGQQVTLSCSPISGHRSVSWYQQTPGQGLQFLFEYFSETQRNKGNFPGRFSGRQFSNSRSEMNVSTLELGDSALYLCASSLYDTRNTEAFFGQGTRLTVV.

CDR3 coding DNA: TGCGCCAGCAGTGACCCGGGACTAGCGGGAGTGCCGGGAGGTGAGCAGTTCTTC. It is translated as CASSDPGLAGVPGGEQFF. This chain uses TRBV10-1 with TRBJ2-1; 14 bases are shared with TRBD2. The trim removed 3 bases at V and 9 bases at J, leaving 13 bases unmatched. CDR1 and CDR2 (germline): WNHNN, SYGVQD (reference sequence). This CDR3 has 18 residues.

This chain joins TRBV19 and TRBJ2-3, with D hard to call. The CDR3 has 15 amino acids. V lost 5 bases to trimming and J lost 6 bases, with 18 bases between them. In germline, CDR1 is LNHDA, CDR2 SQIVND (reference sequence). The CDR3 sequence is CASSFSGSTEDTQYF. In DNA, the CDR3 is TGTGCCAGTAGTTTCTCGGGTTCCACCGAGGATACGCAGTATTTT.

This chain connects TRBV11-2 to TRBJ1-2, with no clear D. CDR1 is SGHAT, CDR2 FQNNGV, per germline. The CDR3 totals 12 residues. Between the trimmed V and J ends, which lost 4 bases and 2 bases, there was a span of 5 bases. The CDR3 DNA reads TGTGCCAGCAGCTCCGGGAACTATGGCTACACCTTC. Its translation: CASSSGNYGYTF.

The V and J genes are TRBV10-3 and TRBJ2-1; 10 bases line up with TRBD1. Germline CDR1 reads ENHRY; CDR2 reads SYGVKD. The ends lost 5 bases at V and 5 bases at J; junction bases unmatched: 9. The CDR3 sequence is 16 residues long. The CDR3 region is CAISLAGTGANNEQFF. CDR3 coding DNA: TGTGCCATCAGTTTAGCCGGGACAGGGGCCAACAATGAGCAGTTCTTC.

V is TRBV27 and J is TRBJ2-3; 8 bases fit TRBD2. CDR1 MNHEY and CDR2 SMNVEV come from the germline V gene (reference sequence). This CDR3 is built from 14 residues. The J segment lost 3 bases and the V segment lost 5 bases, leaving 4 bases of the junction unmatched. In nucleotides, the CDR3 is TGTGCCAGCAGTCTTAGCGGGACGACAGATACGCAGTATTTT. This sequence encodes CASSLSGTTDTQYF.

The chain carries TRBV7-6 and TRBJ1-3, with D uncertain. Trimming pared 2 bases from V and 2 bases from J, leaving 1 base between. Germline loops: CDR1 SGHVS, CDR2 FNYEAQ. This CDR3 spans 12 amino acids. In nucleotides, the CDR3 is TGTGCCAGCAGCTTACCTGGAAACACCATATATTTT. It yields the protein CASSLPGNTIYF.

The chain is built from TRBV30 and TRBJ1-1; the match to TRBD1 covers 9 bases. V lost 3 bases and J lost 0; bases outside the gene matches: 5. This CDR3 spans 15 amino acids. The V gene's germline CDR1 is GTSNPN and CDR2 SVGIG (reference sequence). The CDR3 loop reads CAWRAGTGMNTEAFF. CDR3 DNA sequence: TGTGCCTGGAGAGCCGGGACAGGGATGAACACTGAAGCTTTCTTT.

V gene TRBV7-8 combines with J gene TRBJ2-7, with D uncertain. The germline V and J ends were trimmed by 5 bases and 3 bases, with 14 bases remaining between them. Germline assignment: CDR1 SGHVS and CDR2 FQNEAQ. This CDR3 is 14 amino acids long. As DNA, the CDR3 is TGTGCCAGCAGCCCCGAGGCGTATCTCTACGAGCAGTACTTC. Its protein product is CASSPEAYLYEQYF.

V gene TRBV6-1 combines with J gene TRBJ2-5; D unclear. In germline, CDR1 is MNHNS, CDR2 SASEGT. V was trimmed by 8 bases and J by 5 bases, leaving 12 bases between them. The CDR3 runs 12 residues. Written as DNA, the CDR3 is TGTGCCAGCCGTAGCATAGGGGAGACCCAGTACTTC. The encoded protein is CASRSIGETQYF.

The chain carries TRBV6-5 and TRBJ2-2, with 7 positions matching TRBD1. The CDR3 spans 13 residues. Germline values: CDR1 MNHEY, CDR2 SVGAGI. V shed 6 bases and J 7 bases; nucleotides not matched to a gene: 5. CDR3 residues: CASRGTVYGELFF. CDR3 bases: TGTGCCAGCAGAGGGACAGTATACGGGGAGCTGTTTTTT.

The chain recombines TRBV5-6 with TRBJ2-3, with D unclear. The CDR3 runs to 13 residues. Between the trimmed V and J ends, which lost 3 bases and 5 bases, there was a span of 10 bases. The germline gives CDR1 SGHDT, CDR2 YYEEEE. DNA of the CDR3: TGTGCCAGCAGCTCTCTGGGTGAAGATACGCAGTATTTT. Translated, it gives CASSSLGEDTQYF.

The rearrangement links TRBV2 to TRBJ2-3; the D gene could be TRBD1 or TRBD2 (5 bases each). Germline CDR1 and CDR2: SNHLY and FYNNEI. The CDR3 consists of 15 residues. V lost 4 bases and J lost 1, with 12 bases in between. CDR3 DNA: TGTGCCAGCAGTGCCGAGGGGTCAGGCACAGATACGCAGTATTTT. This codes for CASSAEGSGTDTQYF. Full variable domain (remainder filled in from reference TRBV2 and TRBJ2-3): EPEVTQTPSHQVTQMGQEVILRCVPISNHLYFYWYRQILGQKVEFLVSFYNNEISEKSEIFDDQFSVERPDGSNFTLKIRSTKLEDSAMYFCASSAEGSGTDTQYFGPGTRLTVL.

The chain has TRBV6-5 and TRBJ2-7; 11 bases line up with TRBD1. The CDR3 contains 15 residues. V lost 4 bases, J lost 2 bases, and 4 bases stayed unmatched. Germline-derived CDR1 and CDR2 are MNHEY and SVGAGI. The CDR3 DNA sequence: TGTGCCAGCAGTTCCGGGACAGGGGGTACCTACGAGCAGTACTTC. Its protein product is CASSSGTGGTYEQYF.

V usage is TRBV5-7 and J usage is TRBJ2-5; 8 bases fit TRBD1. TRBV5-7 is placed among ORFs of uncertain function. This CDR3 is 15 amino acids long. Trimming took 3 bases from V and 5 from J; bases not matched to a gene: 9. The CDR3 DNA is TGTGCCAGCAGCTACGTACAGGGGGTGGGGGAGACCCAGTACTTC. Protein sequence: CASSYVQGVGETQYF.

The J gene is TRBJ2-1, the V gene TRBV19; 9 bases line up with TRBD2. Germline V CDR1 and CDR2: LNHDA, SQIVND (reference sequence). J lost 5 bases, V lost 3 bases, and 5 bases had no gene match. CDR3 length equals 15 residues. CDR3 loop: CASSIGGRANNEQFF. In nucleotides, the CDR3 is TGTGCCAGTAGTATCGGCGGGAGGGCCAACAATGAGCAGTTCTTC. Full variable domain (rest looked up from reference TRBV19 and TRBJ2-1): DGGITQSPKYLFRKEGQNVTLSCEQNLNHDAMYWYRQDPGQGLRLIYYSQIVNDFQKGDIAEGYSVSREKKESFPLTVTSAQKNPTAFYLCASSIGGRANNEQFFGPGTRLTVL.

CDR3 in DNA: TGTGCCAGCAGTTTATGGGGGGCAGGAGAGACCCAGTACTTC. Translated: CASSLWGAGETQYF. The rearrangement links TRBV27 to TRBJ2-5; TRBD1 or TRBD2 may be the D gene (6 bases each). This CDR3 comprises 14 residues. Trimming shortened V by 1 base and J by 4 bases, and 10 bases separated the two germline ends. Germline V lookup: CDR1 MNHEY, CDR2 SMNVEV (reference sequence).

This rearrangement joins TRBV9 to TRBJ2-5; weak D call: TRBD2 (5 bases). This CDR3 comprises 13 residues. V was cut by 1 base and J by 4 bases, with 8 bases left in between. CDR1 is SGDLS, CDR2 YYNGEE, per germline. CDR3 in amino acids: CASSVPGRETQYF. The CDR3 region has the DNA TGTGCCAGCAGCGTACCTGGGAGAGAGACCCAGTACTTC.

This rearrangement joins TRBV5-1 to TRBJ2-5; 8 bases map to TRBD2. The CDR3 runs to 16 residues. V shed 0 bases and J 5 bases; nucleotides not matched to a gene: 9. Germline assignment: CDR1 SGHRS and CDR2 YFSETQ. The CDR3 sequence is CASSLAPGGAEETQYF. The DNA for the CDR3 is TGCGCCAGCAGCTTGGCCCCCGGGGGGGCCGAGGAGACCCAGTACTTC.

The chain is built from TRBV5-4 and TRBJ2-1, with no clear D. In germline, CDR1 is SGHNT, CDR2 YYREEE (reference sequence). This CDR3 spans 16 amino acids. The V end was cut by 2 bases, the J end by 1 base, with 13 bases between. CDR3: CASSLLRLTSYNEQFF. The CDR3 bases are TGTGCCAGCAGCTTATTACGCTTAACATCCTACAATGAGCAGTTCTTC.

The CDR3 coding sequence is TGTGCCACCGGGGACCTCGGAGTTAGCACAGATACGCAGTATTTT. Protein sequence: CATGDLGVSTDTQYF. This chain links TRBV19 with TRBJ2-3; D possibly matches TRBD1 or TRBD2 (5 bases each). The V gene lost 10 bases and the J gene lost 0 bases, with 17 bases spanning the gap. This CDR3 has 15 residues. Germline V CDR1 and CDR2: LNHDA, SQIVND (reference sequence).

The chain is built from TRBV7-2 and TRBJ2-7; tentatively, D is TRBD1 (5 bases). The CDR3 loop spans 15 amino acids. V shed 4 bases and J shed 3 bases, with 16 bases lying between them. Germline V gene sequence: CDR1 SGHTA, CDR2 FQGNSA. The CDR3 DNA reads TGTGCCAGCAGCTCCCCACGCGACAGCTTCTACGAGCAGTACTTC. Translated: CASSSPRDSFYEQYF.

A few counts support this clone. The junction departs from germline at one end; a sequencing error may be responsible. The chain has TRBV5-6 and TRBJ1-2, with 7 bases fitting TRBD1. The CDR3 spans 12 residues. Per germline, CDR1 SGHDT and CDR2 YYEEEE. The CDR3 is CASSLATGPGIF. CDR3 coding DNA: TGTGCCAGCAGCTTGGCGACAGGGCCTGGGATCTTC.